This T cell receptor beta chain appears in the sequencing data of a study of radiotherapy plus CTLA-4 blockade in lung cancer. Study results and limitations: Blood-borne expansion of tumor-derived TCR clones followed radiotherapy plus ipilimumab.

With regard to this clone: What it binds is not known.

This CDR3 contains 13 residues. Looked up from germline, CDR1 is SGHTA and CDR2 is FQGNSA. The ends were cut back, 4 bases at V and 5 bases at J, with 11 bases in the middle. Generated by immunoSEQ multiplex PCR, the TCRdb table keeps only in-frame clones and is missing some. Here the sample spans tens of thousands of clones, more than 60% being singletons. This material consisted of peripheral blood, taken from a patient treated with radiotherapy plus ipilimumab. The genes are TRBV7-2 and TRBJ2-5; no firm D call. The sequence was collected from a human donor with non-small cell lung cancer who had a partial response to radiotherapy plus ipilimumab. The chain's CDR3 is CASSYSKTETQYF. CDR3 in DNA: TGTGCCAGCAGCTACTCTAAAACCGAGACCCAGTACTTC.